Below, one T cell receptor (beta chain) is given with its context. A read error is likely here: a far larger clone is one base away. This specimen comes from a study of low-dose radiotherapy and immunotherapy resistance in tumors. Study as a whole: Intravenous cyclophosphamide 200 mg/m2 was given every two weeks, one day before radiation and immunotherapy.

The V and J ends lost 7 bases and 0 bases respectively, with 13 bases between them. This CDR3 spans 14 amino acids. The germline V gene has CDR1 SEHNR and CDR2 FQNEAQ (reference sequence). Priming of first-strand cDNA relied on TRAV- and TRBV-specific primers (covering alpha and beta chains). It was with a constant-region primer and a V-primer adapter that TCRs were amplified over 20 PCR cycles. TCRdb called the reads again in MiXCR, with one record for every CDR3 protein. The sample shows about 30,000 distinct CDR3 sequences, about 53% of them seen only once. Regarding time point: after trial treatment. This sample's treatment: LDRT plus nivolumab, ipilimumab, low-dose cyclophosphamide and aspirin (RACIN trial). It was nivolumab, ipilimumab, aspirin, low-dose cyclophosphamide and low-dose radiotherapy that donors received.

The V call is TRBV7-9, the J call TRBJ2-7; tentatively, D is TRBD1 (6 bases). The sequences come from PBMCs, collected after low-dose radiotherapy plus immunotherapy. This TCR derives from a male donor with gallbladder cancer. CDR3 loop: CASTNRDSSYEQYF. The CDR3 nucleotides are TGTGCCAGCACCAACAGGGATTCCTCCTACGAGCAGTACTTC.